Below, 14 T cell receptor beta chains from the same sample are listed, as sequenced in a study of shared clonotypes between healthy human individuals. Clones were read by immunoSEQ multiplex PCR, and TCRdb kept only the in-frame ones, dropping some. The sample comprises 2,500,000 or so clones, around nine tenths of which are singletons, and more than 0.12% rests with the top ten. The sequenced material came from naive CD4+ T cells sorted from blood. The subset was: CD45RA+ positively selected. Receptor source: a man aged 18 to 29 in good health.

The chain uses TRBV4-1 and TRBJ2-1; 9 positions match TRBD1. The CDR3 totals 16 residues. Germline V lookup: CDR1 MGHRA, CDR2 YSYEKL. V shed 4 bases and J 9 bases; nucleotides not matched to a gene: 13. The CDR3 spells CASSRGTGIFYGEQFF. CDR3 coding DNA: TGCGCCAGCAGCCGGGGGACAGGGATATTCTACGGTGAGCAGTTCTTC.

V usage is TRBV19 and J usage is TRBJ2-3; TRBD1 matches at 7 bases. This CDR3 contains 16 residues. V was pared by 2 bases and J by 3 bases, with 8 bases of the junction left unmatched. Germline assignment: CDR1 LNHDA and CDR2 SQIVND (reference sequence). CDR3 amino acids: CASSISTGWGTDTQYF. In nucleotides, the CDR3 is TGTGCCAGTAGTATATCGACAGGGTGGGGAACAGATACGCAGTATTTT. Filled out from reference TRBV19 and TRBJ2-3, the complete variable domain reads DGGITQSPKYLFRKEGQNVTLSCEQNLNHDAMYWYRQDPGQGLRLIYYSQIVNDFQKGDIAEGYSVSREKKESFPLTVTSAQKNPTAFYLCASSISTGWGTDTQYFGPGTRLTVL.

The rearrangement uses TRBV5-5 and TRBJ1-1, with 7 nucleotides matching TRBD1. The germline CDR1 and CDR2 sequences are SGHKS and YYEKEE (reference sequence). The CDR3 sequence is 14 residues long. V was pared by 4 bases and J by 4 bases, with 7 bases of the junction left unmatched. The DNA for the CDR3 is TGTGCCAGCAGCGCCACGGACAGGTCCACTGAAGCTTTCTTT. Its protein product is CASSATDRSTEAFF.

The chain couples TRBV28 to TRBJ1-2; D unclear. Trimming removed 10 bases from V and 2 bases from J, with 14 bases in between. The CDR3 loop spans 13 amino acids. Germline V gene data show CDR1 as MDHEN and CDR2 as SYDVKM. CDR3 in DNA: TGTGCCACCGGGGAGGGTTTGAACTATGGCTACACCTTC. Its protein is CATGEGLNYGYTF.

This chain connects TRBV6-6 to TRBJ2-7, with D perhaps matching TRBD1 (6 bases). CDR1 and CDR2 from the germline V gene are MNHNY and SVGAGI (reference sequence). V was pared by 8 bases and J by 0 bases, with 20 bases between. CDR3 size: 16 residues. For the CDR3, the DNA is TGTGCCAGCTCTGAGGTTGACAGGTGGATCTCCTACGAGCAGTACTTC. Protein sequence: CASSEVDRWISYEQYF.

The genes are TRBV9 and TRBJ2-6, with 10 bases that match TRBD2. Germline V gene sequence: CDR1 SGDLS, CDR2 YYNGEE. The V segment lost 3 bases and the J segment 3 bases; nucleotides outside the gene matches: 12. This CDR3 has 19 amino acids. The CDR3 DNA reads TGTGCCAGCAGCGCAGAGCGGGAGGGCGGGTTCCGTGGGGCCAACGTCCTGACTTTC. Encoded protein: CASSAEREGGFRGANVLTF.

This clone is a singleton in its sample. V gene TRBV14 combines with J gene TRBJ2-3, with 9 bases matching TRBD1. Trimming cost V 3 bases and J 1 base; bases outside gene matches: 5. The CDR3 contains 16 residues. In germline, CDR1 is SGHDN, CDR2 FVKESK. The DNA of the CDR3 is TGTGCCAGCAGCCAGGTGGGACAGGGCCGCACAGATACGCAGTATTTT. Encoded protein: CASSQVGQGRTDTQYF. Combining the CDR3 with reference TRBV14 and TRBJ2-3 gives the whole variable domain EAGVTQFPSHSVIEKGQTVTLRCDPISGHDNLYWYRRVMGKEIKFLLHFVKESKQDESGMPNNRFLAERTGGTYSTLKVQPAELEDSGVYFCASSQVGQGRTDTQYFGPGTRLTVL.

This clone appeared a single time. The rearrangement joins TRBV7-6 to TRBJ2-5, with 9 positions matching TRBD2. V lost 0 bases to trimming and J lost 1 base; unmatched junction nucleotides: 3. The germline V gene encodes CDR1 SGHVS and CDR2 FNYEAQ. The CDR3 is 16 residues long. Here the CDR3 reads CASSLAQTSGQETQYF. CDR3 in DNA: TGTGCCAGCAGCTTAGCTCAGACTAGCGGCCAAGAGACCCAGTACTTC.

V is TRBV10-3 and J is TRBJ1-4, with 11 bases fitting TRBD1. The germline V gene encodes CDR1 ENHRY and CDR2 SYGVKD. The trim removed 4 bases at V and 8 bases at J, leaving 3 bases unmatched. The CDR3 consists of 14 residues. CDR3 nucleotides: TGTGCCATCAGTGCGGGACAGGGGGGGGAAAAACTGTTTTTT. Its protein product is CAISAGQGGEKLFF.

The chain uses TRBV5-4 and TRBJ1-1; possibly TRBD1 for D (6 bases). The CDR3 consists of 14 residues. Per the germline V gene, CDR1 is SGHNT and CDR2 is YYREEE (reference sequence). V was clipped by 0 bases and J by 4 bases, with 10 bases between them. CDR3 DNA: TGTGCCAGCAGCTTGGAGGGGGGGCTCACTGAAGCTTTCTTT. It is translated as CASSLEGGLTEAFF. The full variable domain, in which reference TRBV5-4 and TRBJ1-1 provide the parts outside the CDR3, is ETGVTQSPTHLIKTRGQQVTLRCSSQSGHNTVSWYQQALGQGPQFIFQYYREEENGRGNFPPRFSGLQFPNYSSELNVNALELDDSALYLCASSLEGGLTEAFFGQGTRLTVV.

The rearrangement joins TRBV4-1 to TRBJ1-2; D gene unclear. Germline V gene sequence: CDR1 MGHRA, CDR2 YSYEKL. CDR3 length equals 15 residues. The V and J ends lost 4 bases and 2 bases respectively, with 14 bases between them. The CDR3 DNA follows: TGCGCCAGCAGCCCTCAGGACGGAATGAACTATGGCTACACCTTC. It codes for CASSPQDGMNYGYTF.

This chain connects TRBV10-3 to TRBJ2-5, with D perhaps TRBD1 or TRBD2 (5 bases each). Germline CDR1 ENHRY, CDR2 SYGVKD. The germline V and J ends were trimmed by 2 bases and 0 bases, with 10 bases remaining between them. The CDR3 is 15 amino acids. CDR3 bases: TGTGCCATCAGTGAGAAGGGACGGAACCAAGAGACCCAGTACTTC. It yields the protein CAISEKGRNQETQYF.

The V gene is TRBV28, the J gene TRBJ2-7, with TRBD1 matching 7 bases. Per the germline V gene, CDR1 is MDHEN and CDR2 is SYDVKM. This CDR3 comprises 15 residues. V lost 5 bases to trimming and J lost 4 bases; unmatched junction nucleotides: 11. The CDR3: CASSPRNRGWYEQYF. The CDR3 nucleotides read TGTGCCAGCAGTCCACGGAACAGGGGATGGTACGAGCAGTACTTC.

The chain combines TRBV28 with TRBJ1-2; TRBD1 matches 8 bases. This CDR3 has 18 amino acids. CDR1 MDHEN and CDR2 SYDVKM come from the germline V gene. Trimming removed 2 bases from V and 5 bases from J; junction bases left unmatched: 16. CDR3 coding DNA: TGTGCCAGCAGTTTAATAGGATGGACAGGGTCGGGAGTGTATGGCTACACCTTC. As protein: CASSLIGWTGSGVYGYTF.